One sample yielded the 29 T cell receptor beta chains listed below, sequenced in a study of molecular identifiers for immune sequencing clone quantification. TCRdb reprocessed the PCR reads with MiXCR, giving one entry per CDR3 protein. The table records approximately 97,000 distinct CDR3 sequences, approximately 24% of them present only once. Sequences were obtained from naive CD8+ T cells from blood, with Jurkat cell RNA spiked in. Noted subset: FACS-sorted CD8+CD4-CCR7+CD45RA+ naive T cells. Receptor source: a human donor in good health. Some libraries in this study had Jurkat cell RNA spiked in.

This clonotype was observed at least ten times. The chain joins TRBV7-9 to TRBJ2-2; TRBD2 is a possible D gene (6 bases). Germline V gene lookup returns CDR1 SEHNR and CDR2 FQNEAQ (reference sequence). CDR3 size: 17 residues. V dropped 1 base and J dropped 6 bases, with 18 bases sitting between them. The CDR3, as DNA: TGTGCCAGCAGCTTAGAGCTAAGGAGGGGTGTCGCCGGGGAGCTGTTTTTT. This encodes CASSLELRRGVAGELFF.

This clonotype was recorded many times. The V and J genes are TRBV29-1 and TRBJ1-1; D ambiguous. CDR3 length: 12 amino acids. V was pared by 7 bases and J by 1 base, with 10 bases between. Germline loops: CDR1 SQVTM, CDR2 ANQGSEA. CDR3 in DNA: TGCAGCGCGGGCTTCTCGAACACTGAAGCTTTCTTT. This sequence encodes CSAGFSNTEAFF.

Many counts were recorded for this clonotype. This chain joins TRBV7-9 and TRBJ1-1; 8 bases are shared with TRBD1. The CDR3 is 15 residues long. V shed 0 bases and J 6 bases; nucleotides not matched to a gene: 6. CDR1 is SEHNR, CDR2 FQNEAQ, per germline (reference sequence). CDR3 sequence reads: CASSLAQGETPEAFF. CDR3 bases: TGTGCCAGCAGCTTAGCACAGGGGGAAACTCCTGAAGCTTTCTTT.

This clonotype was detected ten times or more. The CDR3 sequence is CASSLADSSYEQYF. The CDR3 DNA is TGTGCCAGCAGCTTGGCCGACAGCTCCTACGAGCAGTACTTC. The chain couples TRBV5-6 to TRBJ2-7, with D tentatively TRBD1 (5 bases). V was trimmed by 0 bases and J by 0 bases, leaving 7 bases between them. Germline CDR1 SGHDT, CDR2 YYEEEE. The CDR3 loop spans 14 amino acids.

This clonotype was observed a handful of times. The chain links TRBV28 to TRBJ1-1; 9 bases line up with TRBD1. CDR1 and CDR2 (germline): MDHEN, SYDVKM. This CDR3 is built from 15 residues. J was trimmed by 3 bases and V by 4 bases; bases with no gene match: 6. The CDR3 sequence is CASSSGTGFDTEAFF. Written as DNA, the CDR3 is TGTGCCAGCAGTTCTGGGACAGGGTTTGACACTGAAGCTTTCTTT.

Of note for this clonotype: A much larger clone sits a single nucleotide away, making a read error possible. The chain recombines TRBV9 with TRBJ2-7; no definite D call. Looked up from germline, CDR1 is SGDLS and CDR2 is YYNGEE. V gave up 0 bases and J gave up 2 bases, with 12 bases separating them. The CDR3 has 15 residues. As DNA, the CDR3 is TGTGCCAGCAGCGTAGCGTCGGCGTTGGCCTACGAGCAGTACTTC. It is translated as CASSVASALAYEQYF.

This clonotype was detected many times. This chain joins TRBV12-3 or TRBV12-4 and TRBJ1-1; D not resolved. Trimming stripped 4 bases from V and 10 bases from J, with 16 bases between. The CDR3 sequence is 13 residues long. CDR3 sequence (DNA): TGTGCCAGCAGTTCTTCCGGGGTACAGCGAGCTTTCTTT. It yields the protein CASSSSGVQRAFF.

This clonotype was seen repeatedly, ten times or more. The chain couples TRBV19 to TRBJ2-7, with D possibly being TRBD1 (6 bases). The CDR3 spans 15 residues. V lost 4 bases and J lost 2, with 15 bases in between. Per the germline V gene, CDR1 is LNHDA and CDR2 is SQIVND (reference sequence). The chain's CDR3 is CASSSRGHTPYEQYF. As DNA, the CDR3 is TGTGCCAGTAGTAGTAGGGGACACACACCCTACGAGCAGTACTTC.

Ten or more counts support this clonotype. V usage is TRBV6-5 and J usage is TRBJ1-1; D may be TRBD1 (6 bases). Germline V gives CDR1 MNHEY, CDR2 SVGAGI. With 5 bases removed from V and 10 bases from J, the gap between germline ends came to 20 bases. CDR3 length equals 14 residues. CDR3 region: CASSTRDIERGAFF. CDR3 in DNA: TGTGCCAGCAGTACCCGGGACATCGAGCGGGGAGCTTTCTTT.

This clonotype has only a few counts. The chain has TRBV7-6 and TRBJ2-7; a possible D gene is TRBD2 (7 bases). Germline CDR1 is SGHVS and CDR2 is FNYEAQ. The CDR3 loop spans 14 amino acids. Trimming shortened V by 3 bases and J by 3 bases, and 12 bases separated the two germline ends. The CDR3 protein is CASSFGGRHYEQYF. In nucleotides, the CDR3 is TGTGCCAGCAGCTTCGGGGGGCGGCACTACGAGCAGTACTTC. Full variable domain (rest looked up from reference TRBV7-6 and TRBJ2-7): GAGVSQSPRYKVTKRGQDVALRCDPISGHVSLYWYRQALGQGPEFLTYFNYEAQQDKSGLPNDRFSAERPEGSISTLTIQRTEQRDSAMYRCASSFGGRHYEQYFGPGTRLTVT.

As regards this clonotype: This could be a read error, since a much larger clone is one nucleotide away. The V gene is TRBV11-1, the J gene TRBJ2-5, with a weak D call TRBD1 (6 bases). Germline CDR1 and CDR2: SGHAT and FQDESV (reference sequence). This CDR3 contains 15 residues. The chain's CDR3 is CASSEAGLGQETQCF. CDR3 sequence (DNA): TGTGCCAGCAGCGAAGCAGGGTTGGGACAAGAGACCCAGTGCTTC.

This clonotype was found a few times. The chain joins TRBV29-1 to TRBJ2-7, with 7 bases fitting TRBD1. In germline, CDR1 is SQVTM, CDR2 ANQGSEA. This CDR3 has 14 residues. V dropped 1 base and J dropped 4; count of bases not matched to a gene: 7. The CDR3 DNA sequence: TGCAGCGTTGAAGGTCCAGGGACAGAGTACGAGCAGTACTTC. Protein sequence: CSVEGPGTEYEQYF.

This clonotype came up many times. An end of the junction does not agree with germline; a read error may underlie this. The rearrangement uses TRBV20-1 and TRBJ2-2, with 8 bases matching TRBD2. The CDR3 extends over 15 amino acids. CDR1 is DFQATT, CDR2 SNEGSKA, per germline (reference sequence). CDR3 nucleotide sequence: TGCAGTGCTAGAGATTTTAGCGGGAACGCCGGGGAGCTGTTTTTT. It encodes CSARDFSGNAGELFF.

The chain is built from TRBV7-6 and TRBJ1-1; no reliable D call. This CDR3 region has 13 residues. CDR1 and CDR2 from the germline V gene are SGHVS and FNYEAQ. V shed 1 base and J shed 6 bases, with 9 bases lying between them. This chain's CDR3 is CASSLGGTSEAFF. The CDR3 coding sequence is TGTGCCAGCAGCTTAGGGGGTACCTCTGAAGCTTTCTTT.

Only a few counts were recorded for this clonotype. The chain has TRBV6-2 or TRBV6-3 and TRBJ1-1, with 9 positions matching TRBD1. There are 15 residues in the CDR3. Germline CDR1 MNHEY, CDR2 SVGEGT. Trimming at V came to 5 bases and at J to 3 bases, leaving 7 bases not matched to a gene. Written as DNA, the CDR3 is TGTGCCAGCAGTAATTGGGACAGGGAGGACACTGAAGCTTTCTTT. Translating it yields CASSNWDREDTEAFF.

This clonotype was observed many times. The J gene is TRBJ1-2, the V gene TRBV4-1; a weak D match, TRBD1 (6 bases). Germline CDR1 reads MGHRA; CDR2 reads YSYEKL. The CDR3 contains 15 residues. V lost 3 bases and J 4 bases, leaving 15 bases between the germline ends. The CDR3 loop is CASSQRQENAYGYTF. DNA of the CDR3: TGCGCCAGCAGCCAGAGACAGGAAAACGCCTATGGCTACACCTTC.

A remark on this clonotype: This clone may be a read error of a much larger clone one base away. The chain employs TRBV24-1 and TRBJ2-2; D remains ambiguous. The V gene lost 3 bases and the J gene lost 9 bases, with 10 bases spanning the gap. The length of the CDR3 is 13 residues. Per germline, CDR1 KGHDR and CDR2 SFDVKD. The CDR3 nucleotides read TGTGCCACCAGTGATCTACTAAGCTGGGAGCTGTTTTTT. Its protein product is CATSDLLSWELFF.

A remark on this clonotype: This may be a read error: a much more frequent sequence differs by one nucleotide. Here the CDR3 reads CASSLLGDTQYF. For the CDR3, the DNA is TGTGCCAGCAGCCTGCTTGGAGATACGCAGTATTTT. This chain uses TRBV6-2 or TRBV6-3 with TRBJ2-3; D remains unclear. The ends were cut back, 6 bases at V and 5 bases at J, with 9 bases in the middle. This CDR3 comprises 12 residues. Per the germline V gene, CDR1 is MNHEY and CDR2 is SVGEGT.

Details on this clonotype: This may arise from a read error, as a much more abundant clone is one base away. V and J are TRBV29-1 and TRBJ1-1; D is uncertain. Germline CDR1 is SQVTM and CDR2 is ANQGSEA. The CDR3 spans 13 residues. The CDR3 loop reads CGVVGRGWAEAFF. CDR3 in DNA: TGCGGCGTCGTGGGCCGGGGTTGGGCTGAAGCTTTCTTT. Together with reference TRBV29-1 and TRBJ1-1, the CDR3 gives the full variable domain: SAVISQKPSRDICQRGTSLTIQCQVDSQVTMMFWYRQQPGQSLTLIATANQGSEATYESGFVIDKFPISRPNLTFSTLTVSNMSPEDSSIYLCGVVGRGWAEAFFGQGTRLTVV.

The table lists this clonotype with many counts. V usage is TRBV7-6 and J usage is TRBJ2-7, with 8 bases lining up with TRBD1. The germline gives CDR1 SGHVS, CDR2 FNYEAQ. V gave up 5 bases and J gave up 2 bases; unmatched junction bases: 5. This CDR3 region has 14 residues. The CDR3 loop is CASSPGQAAYEQYF. The CDR3 bases are TGTGCCAGCAGCCCGGGACAGGCAGCCTACGAGCAGTACTTC.

This clonotype was observed at least ten times. The chain employs TRBV7-9 and TRBJ1-5; TRBD1 might be the D (5 bases). CDR1 and CDR2 from the germline V gene are SEHNR and FQNEAQ (reference sequence). The length of the CDR3 is 13 residues. Trimming removed 5 bases at V and 8 bases at J, with 13 bases between. The CDR3 DNA is TGTGCCAGCAGCCCCGTGGGGGAAGAGCCCCAGCATTTT. It codes for CASSPVGEEPQHF.

The sample holds many counts of this clonotype. The chain employs TRBV7-6 and TRBJ2-1, with TRBD2 matching 15 bases. Trimming took 3 bases from V and 9 from J; bases not matched to a gene: 12. Germline V gives CDR1 SGHVS, CDR2 FNYEAQ. The CDR3 runs 18 residues. The CDR3 reads CASSFEYWTSGGAPEQFF. In nucleotides, the CDR3 is TGTGCCAGCAGCTTCGAATACTGGACTAGCGGGGGGGCACCTGAGCAGTTCTTC.

Regarding this clonotype: The CDR3 end shows no conserved phenylalanine or tryptophan, and so a read error is likely. The chain has TRBV4-2 and TRBJ1-4, with D perhaps matching TRBD1 (5 bases). The CDR3 has 16 amino acids. The germline V gene encodes CDR1 LGHNA and CDR2 YNFKEQ. This CDR3 is CSSSQEGTARAEKLFY. Here the CDR3 DNA reads TGTTCCAGCAGCCAAGAAGGGACGGCAAGGGCGGAAAAACTGTTTTAT.

About this clonotype: An end of the junction does not agree with germline; a read error may underlie this. V usage is TRBV2 and J usage is TRBJ2-5; maybe TRBD1 (6 bases). This CDR3 spans 15 amino acids. The germline CDR1 and CDR2 sequences are SNHLY and FYNNEI. The DNA for the CDR3 is TGTGCCAGCAGCGAAGACCTACAGGGCCCCGAGACCCAGTACTTC. Its protein product is CASSEDLQGPETQYF.

Remarks on this clonotype: A clone one base away is much larger, so this may be a read error. The V gene is TRBV7-2, the J gene TRBJ2-1; TRBD2 matches 8 bases. This CDR3 region has 15 residues. Unmatched junction bases numbered 7, after V lost 4 bases and J lost 5 bases. Germline V gene sequence: CDR1 SGHTA, CDR2 FQGNSA. CDR3 protein: CASSSTSDPHNEQFF. The DNA for the CDR3 is TGTGCCAGCAGCTCGACTAGCGACCCGCACAATGAGCAGTTCTTC.

This clonotype was counted at least ten times. The chain links TRBV6-2 or TRBV6-3 to TRBJ1-5; D is perhaps TRBD1 (5 bases). CDR1 is MNHEY, CDR2 SVGEGT, per germline. V was cut by 2 bases and J by 3 bases, with 8 bases left in between. There are 14 residues in the CDR3. For the CDR3, the DNA is TGTGCCAGCAGTTACGGAGGGGTCAATCAGCCCCAGCATTTT. Amino acid sequence: CASSYGGVNQPQHF.

The chain combines TRBV19 with TRBJ2-1, with a weak D call TRBD1 (7 bases). Germline V gives CDR1 LNHDA, CDR2 SQIVND (reference sequence). The CDR3 runs to 15 residues. The V end lost 3 bases, the J end lost 7 bases, and 16 bases lay between the germline ends. CDR3 sequence (DNA): TGTGCCAGTAGTATGGATCAGGGGGGACCAAATGAGCAGTTCTTC. This sequence encodes CASSMDQGGPNEQFF.

Concerning this clonotype: An end of the junction does not agree with germline; a read error may underlie this. V is TRBV7-2 and J is TRBJ2-1; the D gene is possibly TRBD2 (6 bases). The CDR3 totals 11 residues. The germline gives CDR1 SGHTA, CDR2 FQGNSA. The CDR3 DNA sequence: TGTGCCCTTCAGACGGGGGAAGAGCAGTCCTTC. This codes for CALQTGEEQSF. The whole variable domain, filled in from reference TRBV7-2 and TRBJ2-1, reads GAGVSQSPSNKVTEKGKDVELRCDPISGHTALYWYRQSLGQGLEFLIYFQGNSAPDKSGLPSDRFSAERTGGSVSTLTIQRTQQEDSAVYLCALQTGEEQSFGPGTRLTVL.

The chain couples TRBV10-1 to TRBJ2-3, with a possible D match to TRBD1 (7 bases). The germline V gene has CDR1 WNHNN and CDR2 SYGVQD (reference sequence). The CDR3 totals 18 residues. The V end was cut by 5 bases, the J end by 4 bases, with 25 bases between. CDR3 coding DNA: TGCGCCAGCAGTACGGGACAGAGAGGAGGAGGGGGCCCAGATACGCAGTATTTT. Encoded protein: CASSTGQRGGGGPDTQYF.